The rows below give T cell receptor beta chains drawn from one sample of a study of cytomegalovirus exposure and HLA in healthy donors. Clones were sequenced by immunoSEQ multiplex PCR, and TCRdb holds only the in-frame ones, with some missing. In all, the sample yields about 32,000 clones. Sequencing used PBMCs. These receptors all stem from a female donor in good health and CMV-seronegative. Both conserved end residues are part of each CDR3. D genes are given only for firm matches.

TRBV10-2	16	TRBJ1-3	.	TGCGCCAGCAGTGAGTTGGACACTGGACCTGGAAACACCATATATTTT	CASSELDTGPGNTIYF
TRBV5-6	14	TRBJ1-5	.	TGTGCCAGCAGCTTGGCAGGGGGCAATCAGCCCCAGCATTTT	CASSLAGGNQPQHF
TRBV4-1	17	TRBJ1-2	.	TGCGCCAGCAGCCAAGGTATGGCGCGAGGTACAAACTATGGCTACACCTTC	CASSQGMARGTNYGYTF
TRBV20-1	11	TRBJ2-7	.	TGCAGTGCTACACCTACCTACGAGCAGTACTTC	CSATPTYEQYF
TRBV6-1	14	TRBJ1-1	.	TGTGCCAGCAGTGAACCCGGGAGAAACACTGAAGCTTTCTTT	CASSEPGRNTEAFF
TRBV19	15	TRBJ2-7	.	TGTGCCAGTAGTATAGGGAACAGGGATATAGACGAGCAGTACTTC	CASSIGNRDIDEQYF
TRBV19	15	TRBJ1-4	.	TGTGCCAGTAGTCCCCAACCGGGAGCTAATGAAAAACTGTTTTTT	CASSPQPGANEKLFF
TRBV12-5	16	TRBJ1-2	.	TGTGCTAGTGGTTTGGTACTAGCAGGGCCCCCTGTGGGCTACACCTTC	CASGLVLAGPPVGYTF
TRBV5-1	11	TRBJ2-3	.	TGCGCCAGCTCACTAAAACATACGCAGTATTTT	CASSLKHTQYF
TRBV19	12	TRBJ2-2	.	TGTGCCAGTAGCCAACAATTCGGGGAGCTGTTTTTT	CASSQQFGELFF
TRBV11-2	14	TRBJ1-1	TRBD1	TGTGCCAGCAGCTCGAGGCAGGGGGGTCCAGGAGCTTTCTTT	CASSSRQGGPGAFF
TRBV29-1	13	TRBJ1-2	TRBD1	TGCAGCGTTGAAGACGGGACAGGGGATGGCTACACCTTC	CSVEDGTGDGYTF
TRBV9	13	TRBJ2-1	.	TGTGCCAGCAGCCTCACCATCGGGGGTGAGCAGTTCTTC	CASSLTIGGEQFF
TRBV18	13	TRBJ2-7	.	TGTGCCAGCTCAGCGGGGAATCCCTACGAGCAGTACTTC	CASSAGNPYEQYF
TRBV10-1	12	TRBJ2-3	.	TGCGCCAGTAGTCCAGGGTTCGATACGCAGTATTTT	CASSPGFDTQYF
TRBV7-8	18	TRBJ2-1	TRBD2	TGTGCCAGCAGCTTAGCGCGTCGGCTAGCGGGGGCAGACAATGAGCAGTTCTTC	CASSLARRLAGADNEQFF
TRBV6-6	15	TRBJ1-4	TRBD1	TGTGCCAGCAGTTCTACAGGGGGCTTGCATGAAAAACTGTTTTTT	CASSSTGGLHEKLFF
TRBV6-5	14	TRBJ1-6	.	TGTGCCAGCAACCACAGCTCCTATAATTCACCCCTCCACTTT	CASNHSSYNSPLHF
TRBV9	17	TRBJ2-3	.	TGTGCCAGCAGCTCCTCCCCCCTCAGGGGGAGGACAGATACGCAGTATTTT	CASSSSPLRGRTDTQYF
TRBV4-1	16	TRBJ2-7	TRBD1	TGCGCCAGCAGCCATCCCGGGACAGGGGGGTCCTACGAGCAGTACTTC	CASSHPGTGGSYEQYF
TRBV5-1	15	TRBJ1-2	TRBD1	TGCGCCAGCAGCCTCCAGACAGGGACCACTTATGGCTACACCTTC	CASSLQTGTTYGYTF
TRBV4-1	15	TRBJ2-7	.	TGCGCCAGCAGCCAAGAAGAGCGCGGAACCTACGAGCAGTACTTC	CASSQEERGTYEQYF
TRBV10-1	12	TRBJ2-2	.	TGCGCCAGCAGTGATGCCCGGGGGGAGCTGTTTTTT	CASSDARGELFF
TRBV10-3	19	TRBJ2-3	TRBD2	TGTGCCATCGCACCCGGGACTAGCGGGGGGGCTGGTAGCACAGATACGCAGTATTTT	CAIAPGTSGGAGSTDTQYF
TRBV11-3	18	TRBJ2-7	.	TGTGCCAGCAGTCTTACTAGGAGGGCAGCCTCCTTAAGTGCCGAGCAGTACTTC	CASSLTRRAASLSAEQYF
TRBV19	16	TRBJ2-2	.	TGTGCCAGTAGTACCCCCTCAGGGCCGGCCGTCGGGGAGCTGTTTTTT	CASSTPSGPAVGELFF
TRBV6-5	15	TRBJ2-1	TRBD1	TGTGCCAGCAGCGCCGGGACAGGGGAGTACAATGAGCAGTTCTTC	CASSAGTGEYNEQFF
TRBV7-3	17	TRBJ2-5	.	TGTGCCAGCAGCTTACCCTCCTCAGATCGCAAGCAAGAGACCCAGTACTTC	CASSLPSSDRKQETQYF
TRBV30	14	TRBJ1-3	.	TGTGCCTGGGCCACAGGGAGCTCTGGAAACACCATATATTTT	CAWATGSSGNTIYF
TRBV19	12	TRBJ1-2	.	TGTGCCAGTTTAGGGAGAGACTATGGCTACACCTTC	CASLGRDYGYTF
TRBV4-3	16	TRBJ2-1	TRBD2	TGCGCCAGCAGCCAAGATTGGCGGGGGGGAGGCAATGAGCAGTTCTTC	CASSQDWRGGGNEQFF
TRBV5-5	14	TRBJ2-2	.	TGTGCCAGCAGCTTCGGAGACCGCGACGGGGAGCTGTTTTTT	CASSFGDRDGELFF